These 18 T cell receptor beta chains were sequenced from one sample in a study of T-cell memory formation after mild COVID-19. TCRdb itself ran the 5' RACE reads through MiXCR, one entry per CDR3 protein. Here the sample spans 400,000 to 500,000 distinct CDR3 sequences, roughly 18% being singletons. Specimen: PBMCs or a T cell subset sorted from them (not recorded which). The receptors stem from a man between 18 and 35 years old who had mild COVID-19 (a few samples of this study predate the infection). Cell type and time point are not known.

This clonotype was picked up a small number of times. The chain carries TRBV20-1 and TRBJ1-2, with D possibly matching TRBD1 (6 bases). CDR3 length: 12 residues. CDR1 DFQATT and CDR2 SNEGSKA come from the germline V gene (reference sequence). V lost 6 bases, J lost 7 bases, and 15 bases lay in between. CDR3 sequence: CSALGQRGGYTF. CDR3 nucleotide sequence: TGCAGTGCCTTAGGACAGCGCGGTGGCTACACCTTC.

This clonotype occurred a few times. The chain couples TRBV6-5 to TRBJ1-1, with D possibly being TRBD1 (5 bases). The germline V gene encodes CDR1 MNHEY and CDR2 SVGAGI. The CDR3 has 11 amino acids. V lost 4 bases to trimming and J lost 11 bases, with 11 bases between them. CDR3 region: CASSWAGRAFF. CDR3 nucleotides: TGTGCCAGCAGTTGGGCGGGGCGGGCTTTCTTT.

The chain links TRBV12-3 or TRBV12-4 to TRBJ2-3; D unresolved. The CDR3 sequence is 15 residues long. V lost 2 bases, J lost 6 bases, and 15 bases lay in between. The CDR3 sequence: CASSLCADCGDTQYF. For the CDR3, the DNA is TGTGCCAGCAGTTTATGCGCAGACTGTGGGGATACGCAGTATTTT.

To note about this clonotype: Sequence at one end of the junction differs from germline and may be a read error. The chain has TRBV11-2 and TRBJ2-1; 12 positions match TRBD2. Germline CDR1 reads SGHAT; CDR2 reads FQNNGV. The CDR3 has 15 amino acids. CDR3 nucleotide sequence: TGTGACAGCAGCTTAGGACTAGCGGGGTACAATGAGCAGTTCTTC. Its protein product is CDSSLGLAGYNEQFF.

In this sample, this clonotype turned up many times. DNA of the CDR3: TGCAGTGCTAGAGATGCTGCAGATACGCAGTATTTT. This encodes CSARDAADTQYF. The genes are TRBV20-1 and TRBJ2-3; D is unresolved. The germline gives CDR1 DFQATT, CDR2 SNEGSKA (reference sequence). Trimming took 0 bases from V and 4 from J, leaving 5 bases between them. CDR3 length: 12 residues.

This clonotype showed up just a few times. The chain uses TRBV20-1 and TRBJ1-5; tentatively, D is TRBD1 (6 bases). Trimming stripped 0 bases from V and 3 bases from J, with 24 bases between. CDR1 and CDR2 (germline): DFQATT, SNEGSKA (reference sequence). CDR3 length equals 19 residues. The CDR3 DNA sequence: TGCAGTGCTAGAGATGGTTTGGGGGCCAGGACCCGAGCCAATCAGCCCCAGCATTTT. Residues: CSARDGLGARTRANQPQHF.

The chain joins TRBV5-1 to TRBJ1-1; D remains unclear. V dropped 2 bases and J dropped 0 bases, with 8 bases sitting between them. Germline CDR1 and CDR2: SGHRS and YFSETQ. The CDR3 consists of 14 residues. This CDR3 is CASSLGYMNTEAFF. CDR3 DNA sequence: TGCGCCAGCAGCTTAGGGTATATGAACACTGAAGCTTTCTTT.

This clonotype was counted between two and nine times. The V gene is TRBV7-2, the J gene TRBJ2-1; 7 bases are shared with TRBD2. Germline loops: CDR1 SGHTA, CDR2 FQGNSA. Trimming cost V 1 base and J 2 bases; bases outside gene matches: 8. This CDR3 comprises 17 residues. CDR3 bases: TGTGCCAGCAGCTTAGGGGGGGGTCCCCCCACCTACAATGAGCAGTTCTTC. It specifies CASSLGGGPPTYNEQFF.

The gene calls are TRBV11-2 and TRBJ1-2; D not resolved. V lost 1 base and J lost 6, with 12 bases in between. The CDR3 is 14 residues long. The V gene's germline CDR1 is SGHAT and CDR2 FQNNGV. Here the CDR3 DNA reads TGTGCCAGCAGCTTAGGTGGCAGTCCTCATGGCTACACCTTC. It yields the protein CASSLGGSPHGYTF.

This clonotype was seen only a few times. The chain links TRBV6-2 or TRBV6-3 to TRBJ1-2; TRBD1 might be the D (6 bases). The CDR3 contains 15 residues. Trimming cost V 6 bases and J 2 bases, with 16 bases left between them. Looked up from germline, CDR1 is MNHEY and CDR2 is SVGEGT. The CDR3 DNA follows: TGTGCCAGCAGCTACCCTCCAGGGGCGAACTATGGCTACACCTTC. This gives the protein CASSYPPGANYGYTF.

This clonotype has more than one count but fewer than ten. The V and J genes are TRBV3-1 and TRBJ1-2; D remains unclear. Trimming left V 3 bases short and J 6 bases short, with 11 bases between. Looked up from germline, CDR1 is LGHDT and CDR2 is YNNKEL (reference sequence). The CDR3 is 13 residues long. This CDR3 is CASSHVPGNGYTF. CDR3 in DNA: TGTGCCAGCAGCCACGTGCCGGGGAATGGCTACACCTTC.

This clonotype showed up just a few times. The V gene is TRBV21-1, the J gene TRBJ2-7; TRBD1 was called by the table and not checked on the DNA. TRBV21-1 is a recognized pseudogene. The CDR3 runs 15 residues. CDR3 loop: CASSKGTGGVWLRYV. The DNA of the CDR3 is TGTGCCAGCAGCAAGGGGACAGGGGGCGTTTGGCTGCGGTACGTC.

This rearrangement joins TRBV7-9 to TRBJ1-2; D remains ambiguous. The V end lost 3 bases, the J end lost 6 bases, and 8 bases lay between the germline ends. Germline assignment: CDR1 SEHNR and CDR2 FQNEAQ (reference sequence). The CDR3 covers 12 residues. DNA for the CDR3: TGTGCCAGCAGCTTTGGACCGGATGGCTACACCTTC. Protein sequence: CASSFGPDGYTF.

The rearrangement joins TRBV10-3 to TRBJ1-5; 9 bases map to TRBD1. Germline CDR1 ENHRY, CDR2 SYGVKD. V shed 4 bases, J shed 2 bases, and the junction held 12 bases outside the gene matches. The CDR3 has 18 residues. CDR3 sequence: CAISGSSTGGSGNQPQHF. DNA of the CDR3: TGTGCCATCAGTGGCTCCTCGACAGGGGGATCGGGCAATCAGCCCCAGCATTTT.

The chain joins TRBV9 to TRBJ1-1, with 8 nucleotides matching TRBD1. Germline-derived CDR1 and CDR2 are SGDLS and YYNGEE. The length of the CDR3 is 18 residues. Trimming cost V 4 bases and J 3 bases; bases outside gene matches: 17. CDR3 sequence: CASSPLLPPTGEDTEAFF. The CDR3 nucleotides are TGTGCCAGCAGCCCCCTTCTCCCCCCGACAGGGGAGGACACTGAAGCTTTCTTT.

This clonotype was observed a few times. The chain couples TRBV5-4 to TRBJ1-3; D unresolved. V was cut by 3 bases and J by 2 bases, with 6 bases left in between. The V gene's germline CDR1 is SGHNT and CDR2 YYREEE (reference sequence). The CDR3 covers 13 residues. The CDR3 loop is CASSSVPGNTIYF. CDR3 DNA: TGTGCCAGCAGCTCGGTCCCTGGAAACACCATATATTTT. The full variable domain, in which reference TRBV5-4 and TRBJ1-3 provide the parts outside the CDR3, is ETGVTQSPTHLIKTRGQQVTLRCSSQSGHNTVSWYQQALGQGPQFIFQYYREEENGRGNFPPRFSGLQFPNYSSELNVNALELDDSALYLCASSSVPGNTIYFGEGSWLTVV.

The rearrangement joins TRBV7-2 to TRBJ1-1; D not resolved. V was shortened by 4 bases and J by 4 bases, with 10 bases between the two germline ends. CDR3 size: 13 residues. Germline CDR1 SGHTA, CDR2 FQGNSA. CDR3 protein: CASSSQGPTEAFF. Here the CDR3 DNA reads TGTGCCAGCAGCTCCCAAGGCCCCACTGAAGCTTTCTTT. Together with reference TRBV7-2 and TRBJ1-1, the CDR3 gives the full variable domain: GAGVSQSPSNKVTEKGKDVELRCDPISGHTALYWYRQSLGQGLEFLIYFQGNSAPDKSGLPSDRFSAERTGGSVSTLTIQRTQQEDSAVYLCASSSQGPTEAFFGQGTRLTVV.

This sequence joins TRBV5-5 and TRBJ2-5; D possibly uses TRBD1 or TRBD2 (6 bases each). The germline gives CDR1 SGHKS, CDR2 YYEKEE (reference sequence). The ends were cut back, 4 bases at V and 9 bases at J, with 13 bases in the middle. The CDR3 totals 12 residues. The CDR3 sequence is CASSPQGGSQYF. CDR3 coding DNA: TGTGCCAGCAGCCCCCAAGGGGGGTCCCAGTACTTC.